The T cell receptor (beta chain) under discussion was sequenced for a study of blood T cell repertoires in COVID-19. Measured with immunoSEQ multiplex PCR; TCRdb has only the in-frame clones, and not every one. The profile shows 350,000 or so clones, about 91% of them singletons. The CDR3 covers 15 residues. J was trimmed by 8 bases and V by 5 bases; bases with no gene match: 11. Germline lookup yields CDR1 KGHSH and CDR2 LQKENI. J is TRBJ2-1 and V is TRBV18; 8 bases map to TRBD1. Sequencing was performed on peripheral blood. The TCR comes from a young woman with COVID-19, enrolled during active disease. The CDR3 loop is CASSATGVINYEQFF. The DNA of the CDR3 is TGTGCCAGCTCAGCGACAGGGGTTATTAACTATGAGCAGTTCTTC.